The clone carrying this T cell receptor (beta chain) has just a few counts. What it binds is unknown. The time point here: after preoperative PTX-NDP chemotherapy. Patients received paclitaxel-nedaplatin as preoperative chemotherapy before surgery. The data derive from a study of esophageal squamous cell carcinoma under preoperative chemotherapy. Study-wide points: Abundant clones tended to shrink rather than expand after paclitaxel-nedaplatin. Post-treatment tumor-infiltrating lymphocytes appeared partly derived from peripheral T cells migrating into the tumor.

MiXCR, applied by TCRdb to the PCR reads, yields one record per CDR3 protein. Among 30,000 or so distinct CDR3 sequences listed, 40% to 60% were seen once. This specimen was taken from a patient given preoperative chemotherapy. The clonotype comes from a human donor with esophageal squamous cell carcinoma. The donor label of this sample is uncertain.

Here the CDR3 DNA reads TGTGCCAGCAGCAGCACAGATACGCAGTATTTT. This translates into CASSSTDTQYF. The chain uses TRBV12-3 or TRBV12-4 and TRBJ2-3; D unclear. V lost 6 bases and J lost 0, with 1 base in between. This CDR3 has 11 amino acids.